The rows below give T cell receptor beta chains drawn from one sample of a study of vaccination effects on CD4 cells after COVID-19. Assay: immunoSEQ multiplex PCR; the TCRdb copy retains only in-frame clones and omits some. The sample contains more than 55,000 clones, approximately 80% of which appear only once. Their cognate antigens are unknown. The sample in question was CD4+ T cells from PBMCs cultured without peptide, obtained after COVID-19 vaccination. Receptors were obtained from a human donor who received a COVID-19 vaccine. Both conserved end residues are part of each CDR3. The order of the fields is V gene, J gene, CDR3 protein.

V: TRBV5-8
J: TRBJ1-1
CDR3: CASAPTGLNTEAFF

V: TRBV14
J: TRBJ1-2
CDR3: CASSQDPLYGYTF

V: TRBV2
J: TRBJ2-3
CDR3: CASSSGVSTDTQYF

V: TRBV7-2
J: TRBJ2-7
CDR3: CASSLVGGGAYEQYF

V: TRBV6-6
J: TRBJ1-2
CDR3: CASSTNYGYTF

V: TRBV15
J: TRBJ2-6
CDR3: CATSRRQGGPSGANVLTF

V: TRBV9
J: TRBJ1-6
CDR3: CASSVDGQVDSPLHF

V: TRBV12-3/TRBV12-4
J: TRBJ2-2
CDR3: CASSPHLTGELFF

V: TRBV7-2
J: TRBJ2-2
CDR3: CASSARATGLDTGELFF

V: TRBV18
J: TRBJ2-3
CDR3: CASSPLVGDTQYF

V: TRBV11-2
J: TRBJ2-7
CDR3: CASSPRLVAYEQYF

V: TRBV15
J: TRBJ2-3
CDR3: CATSRLAGRTDTQYF

V: TRBV19
J: TRBJ2-6
CDR3: CASRPIVAGANVLTF

V: TRBV10-3
J: TRBJ1-6
CDR3: CAISESSREISPLHF

V: TRBV3-1/TRBV3-2
J: TRBJ2-1
CDR3: CASTRLAGGPHEQFF

V: TRBV4-2
J: TRBJ2-6
CDR3: CASSQTGGAGANVLTF

V: TRBV23-1
J: TRBJ2-7
CDR3: CASSQSWGFHEQYF

V: TRBV15
J: TRBJ1-1
CDR3: CATSRDIGGTEAFF

V: TRBV7-9
J: TRBJ1-1
CDR3: CASSVSAEAFF

V: TRBV30
J: TRBJ1-6
CDR3: CAWGQGAGSPLHF

V: TRBV5-4
J: TRBJ2-3
CDR3: CASSLGAGAGDTQYF

V: TRBV5-1
J: TRBJ2-1
CDR3: CASSSSWEQFF

V: TRBV3-1/TRBV3-2
J: TRBJ1-5
CDR3: CASSQDMTGGRGQPQHF

V: TRBV5-1
J: TRBJ2-2
CDR3: CASSLAGQANTGELFF

V: TRBV6-5
J: TRBJ2-7
CDR3: CASSYPPPQGREQYF

V: TRBV10-3
J: TRBJ2-7
CDR3: CATRSQSLSYEQYF

V: TRBV6-1
J: TRBJ2-5
CDR3: CASSEAVSGAASGETQYF

V: TRBV12-2
J: TRBJ1-1
CDR3: CAPHESGEAFF

V: TRBV2
J: TRBJ2-2
CDR3: CASSDPDRAGELFF

V: TRBV4-3
J: TRBJ1-2
CDR3: CASSQDHGGSNYGYTF

V: TRBV24-1
J: TRBJ2-5
CDR3: CATSGGPPQETQYF

V: TRBV2
J: TRBJ1-6
CDR3: CASMRDYRLNSPLHF

V: TRBV11-3
J: TRBJ2-3
CDR3: CATREGSTDTQYF

V: TRBV3-1/TRBV3-2
J: TRBJ2-3
CDR3: CASSQAKKRGRADTQYF

V: TRBV27
J: TRBJ2-7
CDR3: CASSLSRRGSSEQYF

V: TRBV18
J: TRBJ1-1
CDR3: CASSPNSGSPGGDDEAFF